The clone carrying this TCR beta chain was seen a handful of times. This entry comes from a study of blood T cell repertoires in COVID-19. Across the study: Spain, Italy and the United States supplied samples that represented acute and convalescent COVID-19.

Using immunoSEQ multiplex PCR, the repertoire was profiled, and TCRdb retains in-frame clones only, with some absent. Of under 300,000 clones in the sample, about four fifths were seen once. The CDR3 sequence is 15 residues long. Losses at the gene ends were 4 bases for V and 10 bases for J; bases not matched to a gene: 10. In germline, CDR1 is SGHDN, CDR2 FVKESK. V and J are TRBV14 and TRBJ2-1; 10 bases match TRBD2. The sequenced sample consisted of peripheral blood. The clonotype originates from a woman between 18 and 29 years old with acute or convalescent COVID-19. The CDR3 region is CASSPPGLAFREQFF. For the CDR3, the DNA is TGTGCCAGCAGCCCGCCGGGACTAGCGTTCAGGGAGCAGTTCTTC. Supplemented by reference TRBV14 and TRBJ2-1, the full variable domain reads EAGVTQFPSHSVIEKGQTVTLRCDPISGHDNLYWYRRVMGKEIKFLLHFVKESKQDESGMPNNRFLAERTGGTYSTLKVQPAELEDSGVYFCASSPPGLAFREQFFGPGTRLTVL.